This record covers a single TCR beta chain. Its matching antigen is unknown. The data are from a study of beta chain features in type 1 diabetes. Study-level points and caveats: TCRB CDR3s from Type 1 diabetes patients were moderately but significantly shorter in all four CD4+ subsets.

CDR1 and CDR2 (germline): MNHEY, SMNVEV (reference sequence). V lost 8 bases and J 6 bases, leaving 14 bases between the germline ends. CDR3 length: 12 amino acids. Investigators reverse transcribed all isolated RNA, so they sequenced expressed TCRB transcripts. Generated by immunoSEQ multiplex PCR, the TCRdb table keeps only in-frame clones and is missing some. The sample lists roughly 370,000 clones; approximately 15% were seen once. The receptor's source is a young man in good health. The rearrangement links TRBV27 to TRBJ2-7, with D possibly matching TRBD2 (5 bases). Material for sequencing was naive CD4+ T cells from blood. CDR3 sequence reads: CASREGRFEQYF. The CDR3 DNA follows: TGTGCCAGCCGCGAGGGTAGGTTCGAGCAGTACTTC.